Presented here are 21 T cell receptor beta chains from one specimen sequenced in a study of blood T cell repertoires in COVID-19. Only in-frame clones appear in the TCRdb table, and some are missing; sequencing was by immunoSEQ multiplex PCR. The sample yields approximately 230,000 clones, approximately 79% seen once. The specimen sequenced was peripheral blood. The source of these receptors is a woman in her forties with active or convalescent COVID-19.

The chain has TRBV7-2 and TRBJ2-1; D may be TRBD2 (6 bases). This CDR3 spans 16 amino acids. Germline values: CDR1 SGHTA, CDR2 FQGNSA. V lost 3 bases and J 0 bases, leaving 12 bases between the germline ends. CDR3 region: CASSFAGGSSYNEQFF. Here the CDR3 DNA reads TGTGCCAGCAGCTTTGCCGGGGGTAGCTCCTACAATGAGCAGTTCTTC.

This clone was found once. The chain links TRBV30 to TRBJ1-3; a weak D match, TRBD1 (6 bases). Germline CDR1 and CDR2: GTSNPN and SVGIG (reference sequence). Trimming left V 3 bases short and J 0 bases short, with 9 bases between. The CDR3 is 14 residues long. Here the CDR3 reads CAWRVQGSGNTIYF. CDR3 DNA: TGTGCCTGGAGGGTACAGGGCTCTGGAAACACCATATATTTT.

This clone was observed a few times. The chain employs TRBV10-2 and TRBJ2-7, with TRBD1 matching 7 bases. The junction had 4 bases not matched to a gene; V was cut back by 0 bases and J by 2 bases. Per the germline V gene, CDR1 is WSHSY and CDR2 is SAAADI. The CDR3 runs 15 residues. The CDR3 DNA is TGCGCCAGCAGTGAGTCGACAGGGATTCCCTACGAGCAGTACTTC. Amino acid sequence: CASSESTGIPYEQYF.

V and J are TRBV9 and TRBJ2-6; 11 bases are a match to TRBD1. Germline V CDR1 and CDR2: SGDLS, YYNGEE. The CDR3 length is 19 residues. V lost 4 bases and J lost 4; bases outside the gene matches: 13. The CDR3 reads CASSPRTGGGRAGANVLTF. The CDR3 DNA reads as TGTGCCAGCAGCCCCCGGACAGGGGGCGGTAGGGCCGGGGCCAACGTCCTGACTTTC.

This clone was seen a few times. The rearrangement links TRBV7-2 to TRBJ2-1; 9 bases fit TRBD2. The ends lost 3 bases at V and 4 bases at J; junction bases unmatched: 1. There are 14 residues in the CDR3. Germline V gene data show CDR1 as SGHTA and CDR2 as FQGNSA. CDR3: CASSFTSGYNEQFF. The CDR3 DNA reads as TGTGCCAGCAGCTTCACTAGCGGGTACAATGAGCAGTTCTTC. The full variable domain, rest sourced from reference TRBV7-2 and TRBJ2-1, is GAGVSQSPSNKVTEKGKDVELRCDPISGHTALYWYRQSLGQGLEFLIYFQGNSAPDKSGLPSDRFSAERTGGSVSTLTIQRTQQEDSAVYLCASSFTSGYNEQFFGPGTRLTVL.

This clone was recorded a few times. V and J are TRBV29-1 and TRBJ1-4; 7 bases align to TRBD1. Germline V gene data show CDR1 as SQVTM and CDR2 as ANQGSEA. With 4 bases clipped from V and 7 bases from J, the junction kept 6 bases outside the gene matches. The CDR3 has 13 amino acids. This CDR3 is CSVGRQGFEKLFF. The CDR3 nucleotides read TGCAGCGTTGGTAGACAGGGCTTTGAAAAACTGTTTTTT.

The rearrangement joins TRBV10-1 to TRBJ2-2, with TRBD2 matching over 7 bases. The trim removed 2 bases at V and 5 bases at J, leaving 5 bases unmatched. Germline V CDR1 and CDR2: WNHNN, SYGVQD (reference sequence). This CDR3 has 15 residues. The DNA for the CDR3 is TGCGCCAGCAGTGAGAAGCGGGGAGATACCGGGGAGCTGTTTTTT. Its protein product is CASSEKRGDTGELFF.

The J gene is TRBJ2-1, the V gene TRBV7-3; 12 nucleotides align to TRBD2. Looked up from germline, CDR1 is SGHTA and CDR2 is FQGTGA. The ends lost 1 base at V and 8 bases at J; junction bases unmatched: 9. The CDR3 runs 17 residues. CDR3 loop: CASSLRPSGGASDEQFF. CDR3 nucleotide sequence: TGTGCCAGCAGCTTAAGGCCTAGCGGGGGGGCCAGCGATGAGCAGTTCTTC.

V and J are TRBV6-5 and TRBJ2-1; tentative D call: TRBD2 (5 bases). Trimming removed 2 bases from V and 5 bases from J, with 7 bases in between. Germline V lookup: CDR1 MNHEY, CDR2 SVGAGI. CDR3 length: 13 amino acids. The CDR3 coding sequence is TGTGCCAGCAGTTACGGAGCGGACAATGAGCAGTTCTTC. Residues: CASSYGADNEQFF.

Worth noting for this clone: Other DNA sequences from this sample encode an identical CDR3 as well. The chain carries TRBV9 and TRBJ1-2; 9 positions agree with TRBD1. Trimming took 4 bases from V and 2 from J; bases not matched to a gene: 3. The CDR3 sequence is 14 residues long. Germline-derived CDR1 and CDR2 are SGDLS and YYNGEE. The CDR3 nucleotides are TGTGCCAGCAGCCCGGGACAGGGCAACTATGGCTACACCTTC. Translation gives CASSPGQGNYGYTF.

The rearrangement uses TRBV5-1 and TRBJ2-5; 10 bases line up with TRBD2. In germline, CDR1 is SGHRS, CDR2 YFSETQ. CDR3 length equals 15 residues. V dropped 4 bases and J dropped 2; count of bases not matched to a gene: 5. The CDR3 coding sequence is TGCGCCAGCAGCGTCCTAGCGGGGGCACAAGAGACCCAGTACTTC. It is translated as CASSVLAGAQETQYF.

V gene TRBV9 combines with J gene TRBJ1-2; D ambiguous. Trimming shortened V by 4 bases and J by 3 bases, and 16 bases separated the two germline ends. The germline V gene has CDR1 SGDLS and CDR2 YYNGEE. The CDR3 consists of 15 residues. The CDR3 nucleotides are TGTGCCAGCAGCCTCGAGGAGGGAAAGGACTATGGCTACACCTTC. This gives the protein CASSLEEGKDYGYTF.

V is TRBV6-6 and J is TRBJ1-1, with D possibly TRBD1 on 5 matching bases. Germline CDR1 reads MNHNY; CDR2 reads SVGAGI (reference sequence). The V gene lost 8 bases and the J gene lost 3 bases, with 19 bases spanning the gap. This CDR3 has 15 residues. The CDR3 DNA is TGTGCCAGCGGCCAGGGAATCAGTTATTACACTGAAGCTTTCTTT. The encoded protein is CASGQGISYYTEAFF.

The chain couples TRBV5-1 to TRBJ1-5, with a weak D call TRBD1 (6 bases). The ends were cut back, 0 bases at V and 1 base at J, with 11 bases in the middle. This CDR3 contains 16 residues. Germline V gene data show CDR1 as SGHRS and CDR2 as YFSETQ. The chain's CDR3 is CASSLEGGQSNQPQHF. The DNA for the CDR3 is TGCGCCAGCAGCTTGGAGGGTGGACAGAGCAATCAGCCCCAGCATTTT.

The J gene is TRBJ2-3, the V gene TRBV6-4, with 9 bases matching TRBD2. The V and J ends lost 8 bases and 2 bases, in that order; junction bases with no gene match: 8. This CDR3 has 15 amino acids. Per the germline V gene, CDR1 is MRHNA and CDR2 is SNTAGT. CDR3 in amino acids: CASRSSGVITDTQYF. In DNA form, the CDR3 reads TGTGCCAGCCGGTCTAGCGGGGTTATCACAGATACGCAGTATTTT.

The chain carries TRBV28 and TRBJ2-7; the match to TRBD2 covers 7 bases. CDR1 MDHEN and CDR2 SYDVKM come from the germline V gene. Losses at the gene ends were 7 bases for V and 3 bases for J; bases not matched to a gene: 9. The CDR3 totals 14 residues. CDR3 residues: CASTIGGKSYEQYF. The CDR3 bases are TGTGCCAGCACCATCGGGGGGAAAAGCTACGAGCAGTACTTC.

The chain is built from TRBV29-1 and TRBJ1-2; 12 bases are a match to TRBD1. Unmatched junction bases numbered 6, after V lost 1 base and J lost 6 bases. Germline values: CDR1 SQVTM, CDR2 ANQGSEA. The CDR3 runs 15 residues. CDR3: CSVEGDRGRTNGYTF. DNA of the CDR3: TGCAGCGTTGAAGGGGACAGGGGGCGAACGAATGGCTACACCTTC.

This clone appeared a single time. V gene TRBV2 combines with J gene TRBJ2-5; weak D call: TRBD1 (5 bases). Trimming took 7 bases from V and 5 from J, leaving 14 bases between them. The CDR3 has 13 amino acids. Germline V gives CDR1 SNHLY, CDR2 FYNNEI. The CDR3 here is CASKITGEETQYF. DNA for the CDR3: TGTGCCAGCAAGATCACAGGCGAGGAGACCCAGTACTTC.

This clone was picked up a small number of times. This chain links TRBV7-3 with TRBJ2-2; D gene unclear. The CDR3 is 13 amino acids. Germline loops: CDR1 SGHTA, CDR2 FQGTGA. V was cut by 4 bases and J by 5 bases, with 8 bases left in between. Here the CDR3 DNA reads TGTGCCAGCAGCTATTTAGCTACCGGGGAGCTGTTTTTT. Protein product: CASSYLATGELFF.

CDR3 sequence reads: CASSLASGANTEAFF. DNA for the CDR3: TGTGCCAGCAGCTTAGCTTCAGGGGCGAACACTGAAGCTTTCTTT. V and J are TRBV7-8 and TRBJ1-1, with D possibly being TRBD1 (6 bases). This CDR3 is built from 15 residues. Trimming took 0 bases from V and 1 from J, leaving 9 bases between them. Germline assignment: CDR1 SGHVS and CDR2 FQNEAQ. The full variable domain, with the rest looked up from reference TRBV7-8 and TRBJ1-1, is GAGVSQSPRYKVAKRGQDVALRCDPISGHVSLFWYQQALGQGPEFLTYFQNEAQLDKSGLPSDRFFAERPEGSVSTLKIQRTQQEDSAVYLCASSLASGANTEAFFGQGTRLTVV.

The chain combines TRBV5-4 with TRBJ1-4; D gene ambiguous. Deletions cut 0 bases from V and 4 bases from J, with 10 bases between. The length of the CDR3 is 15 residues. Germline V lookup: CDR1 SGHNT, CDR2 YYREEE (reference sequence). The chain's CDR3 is CASSLAAGRNEKLFF. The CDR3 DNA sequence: TGTGCCAGCAGCTTGGCGGCAGGCCGTAATGAAAAACTGTTTTTT.